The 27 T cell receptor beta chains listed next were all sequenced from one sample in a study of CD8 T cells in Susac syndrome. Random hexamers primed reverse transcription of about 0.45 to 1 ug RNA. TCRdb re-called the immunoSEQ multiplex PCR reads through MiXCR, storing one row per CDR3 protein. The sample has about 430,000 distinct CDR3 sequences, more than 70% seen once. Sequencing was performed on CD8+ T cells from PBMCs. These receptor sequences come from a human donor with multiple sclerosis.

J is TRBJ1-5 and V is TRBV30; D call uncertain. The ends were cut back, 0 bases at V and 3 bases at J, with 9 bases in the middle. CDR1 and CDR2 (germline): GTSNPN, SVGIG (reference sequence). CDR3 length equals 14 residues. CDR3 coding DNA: TGTGCCTGGAGTGTACGGCCAGACAATCAGCCCCAGCATTTT. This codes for CAWSVRPDNQPQHF. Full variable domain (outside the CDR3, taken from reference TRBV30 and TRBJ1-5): SQTIHQWPATLVQPVGSPLSLECTVEGTSNPNLYWYRQAAGRGLQLLFYSVGIGQISSEVPQNLSASRPQDRQFILSSKKLLLSDSGFYLCAWSVRPDNQPQHFGDGTRLSIL.

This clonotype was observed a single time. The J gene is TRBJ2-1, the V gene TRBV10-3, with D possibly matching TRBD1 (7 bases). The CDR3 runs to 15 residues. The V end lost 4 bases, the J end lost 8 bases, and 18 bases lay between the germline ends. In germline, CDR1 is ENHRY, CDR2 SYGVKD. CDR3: CAISGRDSRSDEQFF. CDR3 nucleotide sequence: TGTGCCATCAGTGGGCGGGACAGCCGGTCAGATGAGCAGTTCTTC.

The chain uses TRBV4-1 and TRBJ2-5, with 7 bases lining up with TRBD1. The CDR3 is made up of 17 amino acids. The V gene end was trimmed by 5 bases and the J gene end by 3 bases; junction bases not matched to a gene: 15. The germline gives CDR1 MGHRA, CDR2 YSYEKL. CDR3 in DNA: TGCGCCAGCAGCTACGGCCTGACAGACAGGGTCGAAGAGACCCAGTACTTC. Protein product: CASSYGLTDRVEETQYF.

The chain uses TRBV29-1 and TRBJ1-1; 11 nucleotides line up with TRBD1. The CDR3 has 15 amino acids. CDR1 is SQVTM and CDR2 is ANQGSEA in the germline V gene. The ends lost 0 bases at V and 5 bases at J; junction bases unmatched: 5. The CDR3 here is CSVEDWDRGGTEAFF. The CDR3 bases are TGCAGCGTTGAAGATTGGGACAGGGGGGGGACTGAAGCTTTCTTT.

The DNA for the CDR3 is TGTGCCAGCAGTTTCGGAGCTGGATACGAGCAGTACTTC. This sequence encodes CASSFGAGYEQYF. The chain links TRBV27 to TRBJ2-7; D call uncertain. Trimming took off 3 bases at V and 4 bases at J, with 10 bases between the two ends. The CDR3 extends over 13 amino acids. Germline loops: CDR1 MNHEY, CDR2 SMNVEV (reference sequence).

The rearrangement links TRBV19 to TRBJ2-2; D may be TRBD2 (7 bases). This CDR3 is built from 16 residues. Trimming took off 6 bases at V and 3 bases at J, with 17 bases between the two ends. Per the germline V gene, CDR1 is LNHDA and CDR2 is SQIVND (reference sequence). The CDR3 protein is CASSRLGGLDTGELFF. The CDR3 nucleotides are TGTGCCAGTAGCCGCCTCGGGGGGCTGGACACCGGGGAGCTGTTTTTT.

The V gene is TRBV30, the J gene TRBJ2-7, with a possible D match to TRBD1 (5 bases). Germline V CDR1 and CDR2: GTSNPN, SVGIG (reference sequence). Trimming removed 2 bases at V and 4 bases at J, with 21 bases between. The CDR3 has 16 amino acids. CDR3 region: CAWSQPREGFGYEQYF. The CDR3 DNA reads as TGTGCCTGGAGTCAGCCCAGGGAAGGATTTGGGTACGAGCAGTACTTC.

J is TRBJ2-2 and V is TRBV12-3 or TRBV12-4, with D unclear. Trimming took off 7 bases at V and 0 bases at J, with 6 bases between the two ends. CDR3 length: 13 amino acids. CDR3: CASTDPNTGELFF. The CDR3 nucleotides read TGTGCCAGCACCGACCCGAACACCGGGGAGCTGTTTTTT.

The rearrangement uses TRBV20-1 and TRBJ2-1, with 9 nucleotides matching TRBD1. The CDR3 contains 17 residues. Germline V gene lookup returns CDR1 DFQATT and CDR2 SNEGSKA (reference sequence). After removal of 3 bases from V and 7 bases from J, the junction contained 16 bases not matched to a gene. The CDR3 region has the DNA TGCAGTGCTAGGGCCCTAAACCGGGACAGGGCGGCTAATGAGCAGTTCTTC. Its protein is CSARALNRDRAANEQFF.

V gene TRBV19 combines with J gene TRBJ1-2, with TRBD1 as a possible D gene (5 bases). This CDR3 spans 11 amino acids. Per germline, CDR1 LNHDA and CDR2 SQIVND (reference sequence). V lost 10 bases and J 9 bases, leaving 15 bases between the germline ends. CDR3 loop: CATGGVGRYTF. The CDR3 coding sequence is TGTGCCACCGGGGGAGTGGGGCGCTACACCTTC.

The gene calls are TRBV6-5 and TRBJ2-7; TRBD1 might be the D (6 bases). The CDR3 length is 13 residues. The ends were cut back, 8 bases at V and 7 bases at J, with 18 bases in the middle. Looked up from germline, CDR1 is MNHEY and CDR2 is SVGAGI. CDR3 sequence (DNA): TGTGCCAGCCGAGGTGGGCAGGGGCTGGAGCAGTACTTC. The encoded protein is CASRGGQGLEQYF.

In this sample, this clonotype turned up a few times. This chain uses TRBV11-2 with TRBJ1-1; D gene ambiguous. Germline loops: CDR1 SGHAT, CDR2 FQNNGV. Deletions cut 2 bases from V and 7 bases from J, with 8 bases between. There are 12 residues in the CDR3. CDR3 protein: CASSLWSIEAFF. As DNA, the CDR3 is TGTGCCAGCAGCTTATGGAGCATTGAAGCTTTCTTT.

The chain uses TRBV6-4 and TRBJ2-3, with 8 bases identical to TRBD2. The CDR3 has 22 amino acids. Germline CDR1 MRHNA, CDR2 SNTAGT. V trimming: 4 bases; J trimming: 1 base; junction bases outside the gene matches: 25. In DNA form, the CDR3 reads TGTGCCAGCAGTGGCTCCCCACTGACCGACGGGGGGGCCGTTGGCGGCACAGATACGCAGTATTTT. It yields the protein CASSGSPLTDGGAVGGTDTQYF.

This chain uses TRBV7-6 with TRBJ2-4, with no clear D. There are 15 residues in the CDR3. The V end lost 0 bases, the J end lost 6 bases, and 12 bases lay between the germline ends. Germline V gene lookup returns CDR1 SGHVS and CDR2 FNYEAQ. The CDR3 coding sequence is TGTGCCAGCAGCTTAGCGGCAGTGGGCACAAACATTCAGTACTTC. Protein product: CASSLAAVGTNIQYF.

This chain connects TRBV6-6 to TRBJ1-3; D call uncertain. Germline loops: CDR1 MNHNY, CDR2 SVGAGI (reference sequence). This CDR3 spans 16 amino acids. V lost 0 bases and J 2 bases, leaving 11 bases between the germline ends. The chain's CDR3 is CASSYSSPRPGNTIYF. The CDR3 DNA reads TGTGCCAGCAGTTACTCGTCCCCGCGTCCTGGAAACACCATATATTTT.

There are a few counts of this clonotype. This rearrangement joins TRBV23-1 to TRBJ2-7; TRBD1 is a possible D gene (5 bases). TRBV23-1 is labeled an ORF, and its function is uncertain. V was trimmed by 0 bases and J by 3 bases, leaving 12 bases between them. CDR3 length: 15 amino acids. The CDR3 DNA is TGCGCCAGCAGTCAATCCCCAGGGTTAAGCTACGAGCAGTACTTC. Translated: CASSQSPGLSYEQYF.

CDR3 sequence (DNA): TGCAGTGCCGACCTGGGTGCGGGACAGGGGTCCTACAATGAGCAGTTCTTC. Protein sequence: CSADLGAGQGSYNEQFF. This sequence joins TRBV20-1 and TRBJ2-1, with TRBD1 matching 10 bases. Germline CDR1 is DFQATT and CDR2 is SNEGSKA (reference sequence). The V segment lost 6 bases and the J segment 1 base; nucleotides outside the gene matches: 12. This CDR3 is 17 amino acids long.

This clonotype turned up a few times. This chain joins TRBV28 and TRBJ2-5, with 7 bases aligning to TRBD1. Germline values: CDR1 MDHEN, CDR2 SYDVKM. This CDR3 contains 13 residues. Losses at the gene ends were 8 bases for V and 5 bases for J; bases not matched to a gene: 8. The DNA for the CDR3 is TGTGCCAGCTCTCCCAGGGGGAGTGAGACCCAGTACTTC. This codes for CASSPRGSETQYF. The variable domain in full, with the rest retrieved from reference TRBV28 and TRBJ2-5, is DVKVTQSSRYLVKRTGEKVFLECVQDMDHENMFWYRQDPGLGLRLIYFSYDVKMKEKGDIPEGYSVSREKKERFSLILESASTNQTSMYLCASSPRGSETQYFGPGTRLLVL.

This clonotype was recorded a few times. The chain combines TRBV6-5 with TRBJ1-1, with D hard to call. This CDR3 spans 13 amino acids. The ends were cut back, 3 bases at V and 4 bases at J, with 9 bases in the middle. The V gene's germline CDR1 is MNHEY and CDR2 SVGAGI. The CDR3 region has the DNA TGTGCCAGCAGTTATTTTGAGGGCACTGAAGCTTTCTTT. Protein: CASSYFEGTEAFF.

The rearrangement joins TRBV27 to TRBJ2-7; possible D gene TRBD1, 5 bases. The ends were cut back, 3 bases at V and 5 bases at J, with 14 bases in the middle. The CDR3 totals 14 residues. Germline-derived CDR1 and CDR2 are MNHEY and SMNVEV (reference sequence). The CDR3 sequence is CASSLAGSIHEQYF. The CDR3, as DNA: TGTGCCAGCAGTTTGGCAGGGTCAATCCACGAGCAGTACTTC.

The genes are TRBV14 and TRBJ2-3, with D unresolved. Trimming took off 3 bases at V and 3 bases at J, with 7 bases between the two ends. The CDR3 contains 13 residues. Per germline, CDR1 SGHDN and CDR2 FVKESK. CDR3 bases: TGTGCCAGCAGCCATCTAGGGACAGATACGCAGTATTTT. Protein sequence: CASSHLGTDTQYF.

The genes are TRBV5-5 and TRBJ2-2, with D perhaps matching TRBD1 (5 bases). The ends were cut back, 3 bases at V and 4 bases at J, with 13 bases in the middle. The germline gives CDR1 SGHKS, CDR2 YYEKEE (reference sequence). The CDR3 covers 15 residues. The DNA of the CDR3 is TGTGCCAGCAGCTCATATATAGACAGCACCGGGGAGCTGTTTTTT. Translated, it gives CASSSYIDSTGELFF. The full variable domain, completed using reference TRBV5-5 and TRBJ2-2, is DAGVTQSPTHLIKTRGQQVTLRCSPISGHKSVSWYQQVLGQGPQFIFQYYEKEERGRGNFPDRFSARQFPNYSSELNVNALLLGDSALYLCASSSYIDSTGELFFGEGSRLTVL.

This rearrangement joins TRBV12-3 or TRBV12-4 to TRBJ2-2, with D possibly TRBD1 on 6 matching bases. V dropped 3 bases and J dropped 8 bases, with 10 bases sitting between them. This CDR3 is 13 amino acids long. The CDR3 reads CASSFRGAGELFF. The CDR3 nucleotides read TGTGCCAGCAGTTTCAGGGGTGCGGGGGAGCTGTTTTTT.

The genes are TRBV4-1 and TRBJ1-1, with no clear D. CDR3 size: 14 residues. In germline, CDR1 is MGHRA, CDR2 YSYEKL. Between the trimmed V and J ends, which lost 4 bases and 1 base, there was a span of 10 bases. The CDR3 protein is CASSLQERNTEAFF. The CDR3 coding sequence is TGCGCCAGCAGCCTCCAAGAAAGGAACACTGAAGCTTTCTTT.

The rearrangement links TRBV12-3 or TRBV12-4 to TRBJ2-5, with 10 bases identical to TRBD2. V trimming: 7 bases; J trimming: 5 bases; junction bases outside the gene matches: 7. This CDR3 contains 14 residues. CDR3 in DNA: TGTGCCAGCACAGAGCGGGGGGGCCAGGAGACCCAGTACTTC. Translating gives CASTERGGQETQYF.

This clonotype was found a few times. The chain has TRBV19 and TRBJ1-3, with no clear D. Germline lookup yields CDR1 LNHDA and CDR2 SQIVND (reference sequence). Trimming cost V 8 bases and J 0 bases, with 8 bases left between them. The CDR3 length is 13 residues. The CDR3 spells CASRGNSGNTIYF. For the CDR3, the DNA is TGTGCCAGTCGCGGGAACTCTGGAAACACCATATATTTT.

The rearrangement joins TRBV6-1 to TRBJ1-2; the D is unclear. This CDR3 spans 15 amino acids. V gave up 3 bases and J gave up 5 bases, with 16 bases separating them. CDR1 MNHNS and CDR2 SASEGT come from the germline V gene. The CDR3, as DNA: TGTGCCAGCAGTGATTATCTGCTCGTATCGTATGGCTACACCTTC. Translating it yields CASSDYLLVSYGYTF.